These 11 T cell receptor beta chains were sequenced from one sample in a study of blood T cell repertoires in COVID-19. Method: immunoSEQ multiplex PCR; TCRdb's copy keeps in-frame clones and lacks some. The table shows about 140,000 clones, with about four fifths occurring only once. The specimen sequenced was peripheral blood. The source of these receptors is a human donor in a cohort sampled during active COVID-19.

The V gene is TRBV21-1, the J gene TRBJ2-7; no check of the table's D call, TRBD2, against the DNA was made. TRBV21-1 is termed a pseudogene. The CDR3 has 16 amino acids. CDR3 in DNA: TGTGCCAGCAGCAATATCGTAGCGGGAGGGAAGTACGAGCAGTACTTC. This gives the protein CASSNIVAGGKYEQYF.

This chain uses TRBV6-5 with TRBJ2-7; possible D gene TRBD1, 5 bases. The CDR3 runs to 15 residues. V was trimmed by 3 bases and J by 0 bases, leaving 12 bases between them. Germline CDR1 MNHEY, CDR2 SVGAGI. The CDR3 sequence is CASSYFPTASYEQYF. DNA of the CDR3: TGTGCCAGCAGTTATTTCCCGACAGCCTCCTACGAGCAGTACTTC.

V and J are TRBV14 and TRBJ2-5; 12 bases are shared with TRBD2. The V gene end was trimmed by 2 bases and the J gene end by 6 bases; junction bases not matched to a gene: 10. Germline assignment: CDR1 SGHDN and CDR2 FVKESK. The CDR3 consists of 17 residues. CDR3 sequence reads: CASSQSGALAGGKTQYF. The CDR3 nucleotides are TGTGCCAGCAGCCAATCAGGGGCACTAGCGGGAGGAAAGACCCAGTACTTC.

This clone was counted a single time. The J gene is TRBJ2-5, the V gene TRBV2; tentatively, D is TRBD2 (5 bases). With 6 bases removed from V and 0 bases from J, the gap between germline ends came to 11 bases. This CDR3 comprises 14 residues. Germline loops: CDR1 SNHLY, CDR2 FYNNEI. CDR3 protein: CASSLRGDQETQYF. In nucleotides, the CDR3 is TGTGCCAGCAGCCTTCGGGGAGACCAAGAGACCCAGTACTTC.

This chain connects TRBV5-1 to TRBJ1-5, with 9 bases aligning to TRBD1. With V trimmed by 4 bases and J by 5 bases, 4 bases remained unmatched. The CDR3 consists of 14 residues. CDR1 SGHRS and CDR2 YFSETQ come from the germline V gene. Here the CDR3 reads CASSLGDRDQPQHF. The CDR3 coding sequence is TGCGCCAGCAGCCTCGGGGACAGGGATCAGCCCCAGCATTTT.

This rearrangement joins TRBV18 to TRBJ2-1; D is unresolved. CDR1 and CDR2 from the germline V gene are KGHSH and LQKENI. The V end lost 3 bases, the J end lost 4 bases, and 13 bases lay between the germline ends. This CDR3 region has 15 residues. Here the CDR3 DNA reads TGTGCCAGCTCACCCGGGTCGGTCGGATACAATGAGCAGTTCTTC. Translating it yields CASSPGSVGYNEQFF.

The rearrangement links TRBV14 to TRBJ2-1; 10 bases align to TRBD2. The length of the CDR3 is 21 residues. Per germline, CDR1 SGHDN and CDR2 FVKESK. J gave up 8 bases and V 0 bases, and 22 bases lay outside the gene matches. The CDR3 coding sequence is TGTGCCAGCAGCCAAGATAGGTCCCCTACACTAAAAGCGGGAGGGCCATATGAGCAGTTCTTC. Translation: CASSQDRSPTLKAGGPYEQFF.

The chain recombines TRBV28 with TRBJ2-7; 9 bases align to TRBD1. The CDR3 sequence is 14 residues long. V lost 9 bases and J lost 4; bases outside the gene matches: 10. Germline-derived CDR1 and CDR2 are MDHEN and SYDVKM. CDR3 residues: CASKTGTGNYEQYF. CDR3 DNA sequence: TGTGCCAGTAAGACCGGGACAGGGAATTACGAGCAGTACTTC.

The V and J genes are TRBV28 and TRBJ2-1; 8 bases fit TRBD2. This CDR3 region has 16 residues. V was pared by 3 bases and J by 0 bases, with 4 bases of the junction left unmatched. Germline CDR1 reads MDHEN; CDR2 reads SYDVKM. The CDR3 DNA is TGTGCCAGCAGTTTTCCGGGAGGGGGCTCCTACAATGAGCAGTTCTTC. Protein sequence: CASSFPGGGSYNEQFF. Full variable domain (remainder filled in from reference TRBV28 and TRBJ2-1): DVKVTQSSRYLVKRTGEKVFLECVQDMDHENMFWYRQDPGLGLRLIYFSYDVKMKEKGDIPEGYSVSREKKERFSLILESASTNQTSMYLCASSFPGGGSYNEQFFGPGTRLTVL.

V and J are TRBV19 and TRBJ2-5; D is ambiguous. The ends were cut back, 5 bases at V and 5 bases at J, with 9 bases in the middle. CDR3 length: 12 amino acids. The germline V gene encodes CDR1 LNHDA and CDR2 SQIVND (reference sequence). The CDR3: CASSPTGETQYF. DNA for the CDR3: TGTGCCAGTAGTCCGACCGGGGAGACCCAGTACTTC.

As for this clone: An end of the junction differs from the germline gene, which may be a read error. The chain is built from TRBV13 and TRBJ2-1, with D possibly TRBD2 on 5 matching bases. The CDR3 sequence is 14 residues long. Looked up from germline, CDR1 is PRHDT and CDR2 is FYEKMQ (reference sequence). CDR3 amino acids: CASSLGSGWNEQFF. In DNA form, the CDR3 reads TGTGCCAGCAGCCTAGGGTCGGGGTGGAATGAGCAGTTCTTC.